Each of the 19 T cell receptor beta chains below was sequenced from the same sample in a study of T cells after yellow fever vaccination. In TCRdb, the 5' RACE reads were re-called with MiXCR into one record per CDR3 protein. The table records 25,000 to 30,000 distinct CDR3 sequences, about 5% of them present only once. This specimen consisted of CD8+ T cells sorted from PBMCs, obtained 10 days after the yellow fever booster vaccination. The receptors were gathered from a man under 40 who received the YFV17D yellow fever vaccine.

This clonotype has a count of ten or more. This sequence joins TRBV9 and TRBJ2-1, with 12 bases aligning to TRBD1. Germline CDR1 reads SGDLS; CDR2 reads YYNGEE. The CDR3 is 15 residues long. V trimming: 6 bases; J trimming: 6 bases; junction bases outside the gene matches: 7. In DNA, the CDR3 is TGTGCCAGCACCCCAGGGACAGGGGGCATCAATGAGCAGTTCTTC. Its protein is CASTPGTGGINEQFF.

This clonotype was seen many times. This rearrangement joins TRBV3-1 to TRBJ2-7, with TRBD1 as a possible D gene (6 bases). Germline V gives CDR1 LGHDT, CDR2 YNNKEL (reference sequence). Trimming pared 2 bases from V and 2 bases from J, leaving 13 bases between. CDR3 length equals 15 residues. Here the CDR3 DNA reads TGTGCCAGCAGCCAAACTGACAGGAGCCCCTACGAGCAGTACTTC. The encoded protein is CASSQTDRSPYEQYF.

This clonotype was found many times. The chain has TRBV5-5 and TRBJ1-2, with unresolved D. Looked up from germline, CDR1 is SGHKS and CDR2 is YYEKEE (reference sequence). V was pared by 0 bases and J by 8 bases, with 8 bases between. The CDR3 totals 12 residues. The chain's CDR3 is CASSLGGSGYTF. DNA of the CDR3: TGTGCCAGCAGCTTGGGAGGGTCCGGCTACACCTTC.

The rearrangement links TRBV12-5 to TRBJ2-1; 9 nucleotides align to TRBD2. The V segment lost 5 bases and the J segment 0 bases; nucleotides outside the gene matches: 17. This CDR3 is built from 20 residues. Germline CDR1 is LGHNT and CDR2 is FRNRAP. The CDR3 DNA sequence: TGTGCTAGTGGTCCGGTTGGTCTAGCGGGAAGGGGTAGCTCCTACAATGAGCAGTTCTTC. Its translation: CASGPVGLAGRGSSYNEQFF.

The sample holds many counts of this clonotype. The V and J genes are TRBV21-1 and TRBJ2-3; the D call in the table, TRBD2, was not verified against the DNA. TRBV21-1 is a pseudogene locus. The CDR3 has 20 amino acids. DNA of the CDR3: TGTGCCAGCAGCAAAGCACATCCTGGGACTAGCGCCATATCCACAGATACGCAGTATTTT. It yields the protein CASSKAHPGTSAISTDTQYF.

There are many counts of this clonotype. J is TRBJ2-1 and V is TRBV7-9, with TRBD2 as a possible D gene (6 bases). Germline CDR1 is SEHNR and CDR2 is FQNEAQ (reference sequence). V gave up 3 bases and J gave up 7 bases, with 10 bases separating them. The CDR3 consists of 13 residues. CDR3 region: CASSFGGLNEQFF. The CDR3 coding sequence is TGTGCCAGCAGCTTTGGGGGGTTAAATGAGCAGTTCTTC.

This clonotype occurred many times. This rearrangement joins TRBV6-2 or TRBV6-3 to TRBJ2-5; D remains unclear. This CDR3 is built from 12 residues. CDR1 MNHEY and CDR2 SVGEGT come from the germline V gene. Between the trimmed V and J ends, which lost 0 bases and 4 bases, there was a span of 3 bases. CDR3 sequence (DNA): TGTGCCAGCAGTTACTCCACAGAGACCCAGTACTTC. Residues: CASSYSTETQYF.

Many counts were recorded for this clonotype. This chain links TRBV18 with TRBJ2-3; D is uncertain. This CDR3 region has 15 residues. The V end was cut by 2 bases, the J end by 4 bases, with 13 bases between. CDR1 and CDR2 (germline): KGHSH, LQKENI. The CDR3 spells CASSPFSSTADTQYF. CDR3 nucleotide sequence: TGTGCCAGCTCACCATTTTCGTCAACAGCAGATACGCAGTATTTT.

This clonotype was recorded many times. The chain employs TRBV4-1 and TRBJ1-1; D gene ambiguous. Trimming removed 3 bases from V and 0 bases from J, with 8 bases in between. CDR3 size: 14 residues. The germline V gene encodes CDR1 MGHRA and CDR2 YSYEKL. The CDR3 region has the DNA TGCGCCAGCAGCCAGGGCGGGGTGAACACTGAAGCTTTCTTT. Protein product: CASSQGGVNTEAFF.

The table lists this clonotype with a few counts. The V call is TRBV20-1, the J call TRBJ2-7; D is unclear. V lost 3 bases and J lost 2, with 14 bases in between. The CDR3 consists of 14 residues. Germline lookup yields CDR1 DFQATT and CDR2 SNEGSKA (reference sequence). The CDR3 nucleotides read TGCAGTGCTAGCTGGGTAGAAGGCACCTACGAGCAGTACTTC. It translates to CSASWVEGTYEQYF.

The table lists this clonotype with many counts. CDR3 sequence: CAWTGGGIYGYTF. Written as DNA, the CDR3 is TGTGCCTGGACCGGGGGGGGGATCTATGGCTACACCTTC. The rearrangement uses TRBV30 and TRBJ1-2; a possible D gene is TRBD1 (5 bases). Germline V gene sequence: CDR1 GTSNPN, CDR2 SVGIG (reference sequence). Trimming took off 4 bases at V and 4 bases at J, with 13 bases between the two ends. This CDR3 has 13 amino acids.

This clonotype was observed at least ten times. This chain uses TRBV6-6 with TRBJ2-7; D unresolved. V lost 1 base and J 3 bases, leaving 7 bases between the germline ends. This CDR3 has 13 amino acids. The germline CDR1 and CDR2 sequences are MNHNY and SVGAGI (reference sequence). The chain's CDR3 is CASSYLADYEQYF. CDR3 nucleotides: TGTGCCAGCAGTTACTTGGCCGACTACGAGCAGTACTTC.

This clonotype was picked up many times. The chain combines TRBV18 with TRBJ2-5, with a possible D match to TRBD2 (6 bases). Germline CDR1 and CDR2: KGHSH and LQKENI. Trimming cost V 0 bases and J 4 bases, with 6 bases left between them. CDR3 length equals 13 residues. CDR3 loop: CASSPPGGETQYF. CDR3 DNA: TGTGCCAGCTCACCACCGGGGGGAGAGACCCAGTACTTC.

This clonotype was seen at least ten times. The chain carries TRBV9 and TRBJ2-1, with unresolved D. V was clipped by 3 bases and J by 8 bases, with 12 bases between them. This CDR3 is 13 amino acids long. The germline CDR1 and CDR2 sequences are SGDLS and YYNGEE. This chain's CDR3 is CASSAPQADEQFF. As DNA, the CDR3 is TGTGCCAGCAGCGCACCCCAGGCGGATGAGCAGTTCTTC.

This clonotype came up many times. The genes are TRBV6-1 and TRBJ2-7; TRBD1 matches at 12 bases. The CDR3 runs to 14 residues. With 4 bases clipped from V and 4 bases from J, the junction kept 2 bases outside the gene matches. Per the germline V gene, CDR1 is MNHNS and CDR2 is SASEGT. The CDR3 spells CASSGDRGLYEQYF. CDR3 DNA sequence: TGTGCCAGCAGTGGGGACAGGGGGCTTTACGAGCAGTACTTC.

This clonotype was recorded many times. The CDR3 reads CSARVGYTDTQYF. CDR3 bases: TGCAGTGCTAGAGTGGGATACACAGATACGCAGTATTTT. The chain employs TRBV20-1 and TRBJ2-3, with D uncertain. Trimming shortened V by 1 base and J by 2 bases, and 7 bases separated the two germline ends. Germline loops: CDR1 DFQATT, CDR2 SNEGSKA (reference sequence). This CDR3 has 13 residues.

This clonotype was seen repeatedly, ten times or more. The chain combines TRBV7-8 with TRBJ2-7, with D tentatively TRBD2 (6 bases). The CDR3 extends over 15 amino acids. CDR1 SGHVS and CDR2 FQNEAQ come from the germline V gene. V lost 4 bases and J lost 0, with 13 bases in between. CDR3 nucleotide sequence: TGTGCCAGCAGCTCCCCTCGGGGGAGCTCCTACGAGCAGTACTTC. Residues: CASSSPRGSSYEQYF. The full variable domain, with the rest looked up from reference TRBV7-8 and TRBJ2-7, is GAGVSQSPRYKVAKRGQDVALRCDPISGHVSLFWYQQALGQGPEFLTYFQNEAQLDKSGLPSDRFFAERPEGSVSTLKIQRTQQEDSAVYLCASSSPRGSSYEQYFGPGTRLTVT.

This clonotype was observed many times. V and J are TRBV27 and TRBJ2-5; possibly TRBD2 for D (5 bases). Germline CDR1 MNHEY, CDR2 SMNVEV (reference sequence). CDR3 length equals 14 residues. V was clipped by 0 bases and J by 5 bases, with 10 bases between them. CDR3 in DNA: TGTGCCAGCAGTTTATCCCGGACTGGGGAGACCCAGTACTTC. Translating gives CASSLSRTGETQYF.

This clonotype was counted ten times or more. The chain has TRBV7-2 and TRBJ2-1; D unresolved. The V end was cut by 5 bases, the J end by 1 base, with 6 bases between. The CDR3 is made up of 13 amino acids. Germline V CDR1 and CDR2: SGHTA, FQGNSA. The chain's CDR3 is CASSHGSYNEQFF. For the CDR3, the DNA is TGTGCCAGCAGCCACGGGTCCTACAATGAGCAGTTCTTC.